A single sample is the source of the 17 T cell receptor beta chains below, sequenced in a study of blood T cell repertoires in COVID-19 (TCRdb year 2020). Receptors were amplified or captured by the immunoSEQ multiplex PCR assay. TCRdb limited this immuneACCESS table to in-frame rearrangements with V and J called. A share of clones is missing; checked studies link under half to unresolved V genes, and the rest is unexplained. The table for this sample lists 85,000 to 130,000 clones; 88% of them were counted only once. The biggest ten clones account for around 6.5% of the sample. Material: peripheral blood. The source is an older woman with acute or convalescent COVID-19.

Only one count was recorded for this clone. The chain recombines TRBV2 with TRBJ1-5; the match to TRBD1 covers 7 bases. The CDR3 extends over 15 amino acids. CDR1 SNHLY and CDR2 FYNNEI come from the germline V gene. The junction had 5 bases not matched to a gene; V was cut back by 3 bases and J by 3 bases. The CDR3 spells CASSDKTGTNQPQHF. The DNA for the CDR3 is TGTGCCAGCAGTGATAAGACAGGGACCAATCAGCCCCAGCATTTT.

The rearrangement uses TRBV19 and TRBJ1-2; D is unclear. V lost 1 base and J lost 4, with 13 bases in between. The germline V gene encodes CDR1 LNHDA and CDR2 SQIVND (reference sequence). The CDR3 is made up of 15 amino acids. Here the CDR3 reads CASSIVGSDRYGYTF. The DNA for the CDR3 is TGTGCCAGTAGTATAGTGGGGAGCGATCGCTATGGCTACACCTTC.

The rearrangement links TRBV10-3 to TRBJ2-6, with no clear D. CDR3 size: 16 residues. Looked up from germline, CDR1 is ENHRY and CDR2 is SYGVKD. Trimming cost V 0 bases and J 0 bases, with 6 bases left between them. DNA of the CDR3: TGTGCCATCAGTGAGTCTGGGCCCTCTGGGGCCAACGTCCTGACTTTC. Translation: CAISESGPSGANVLTF.

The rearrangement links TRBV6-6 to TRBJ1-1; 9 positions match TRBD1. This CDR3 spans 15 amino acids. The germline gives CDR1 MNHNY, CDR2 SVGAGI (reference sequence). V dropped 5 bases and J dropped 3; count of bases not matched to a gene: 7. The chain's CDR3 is CASSTGGIPYTEAFF. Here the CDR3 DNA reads TGTGCCAGCAGTACAGGGGGCATACCATACACTGAAGCTTTCTTT.

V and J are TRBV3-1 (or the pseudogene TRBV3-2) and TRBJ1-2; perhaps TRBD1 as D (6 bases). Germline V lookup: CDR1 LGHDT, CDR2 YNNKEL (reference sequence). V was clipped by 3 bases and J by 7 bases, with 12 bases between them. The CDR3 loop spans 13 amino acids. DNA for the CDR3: TGTGCCAGCAGCCAGCGTAGCAGGGGTGGCTACACCTTC. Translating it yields CASSQRSRGGYTF.

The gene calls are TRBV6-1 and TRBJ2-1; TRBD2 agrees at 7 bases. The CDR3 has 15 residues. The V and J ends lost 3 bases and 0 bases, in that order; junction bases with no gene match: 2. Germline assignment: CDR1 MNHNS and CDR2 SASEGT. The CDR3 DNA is TGTGCCAGCAGTGAGCGGGGGAGCTCCTACAATGAGCAGTTCTTC. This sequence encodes CASSERGSSYNEQFF.

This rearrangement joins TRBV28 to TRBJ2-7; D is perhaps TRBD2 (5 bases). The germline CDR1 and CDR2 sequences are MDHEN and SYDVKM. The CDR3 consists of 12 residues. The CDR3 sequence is CASSTGPLELYV. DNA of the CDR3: TGTGCCAGCAGCACGGGTCCACTAGAGCTGTACGTC.

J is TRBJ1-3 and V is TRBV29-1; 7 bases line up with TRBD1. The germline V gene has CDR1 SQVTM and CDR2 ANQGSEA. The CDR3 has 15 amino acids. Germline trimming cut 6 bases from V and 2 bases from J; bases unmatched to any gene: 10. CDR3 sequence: CSVEGRGLTGNTIYF. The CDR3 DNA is TGCAGCGTCGAGGGTAGGGGGCTTACTGGAAACACCATATATTTT.

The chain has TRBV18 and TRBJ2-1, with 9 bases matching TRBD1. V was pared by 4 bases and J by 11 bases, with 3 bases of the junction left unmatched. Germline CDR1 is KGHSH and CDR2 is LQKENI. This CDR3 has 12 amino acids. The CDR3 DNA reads TGTGCCAGCTCACTTGGACAGGGGAAGCAGTTCTTC. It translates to CASSLGQGKQFF.

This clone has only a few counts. The DNA of the CDR3 is TGTGCCAGCAGCTTAGCGCCAGAAAGTGGCTATGGCTACACCTTC. Its protein product is CASSLAPESGYGYTF. This chain connects TRBV7-2 to TRBJ1-2; D call uncertain. The CDR3 runs to 15 residues. CDR1 and CDR2 from the germline V gene are SGHTA and FQGNSA. Trimming cost V 0 bases and J 4 bases, with 12 bases left between them.

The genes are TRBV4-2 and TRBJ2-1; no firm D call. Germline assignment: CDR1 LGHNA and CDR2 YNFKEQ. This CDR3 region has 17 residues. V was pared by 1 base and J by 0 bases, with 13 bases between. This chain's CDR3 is CASSQAHLRSSYNEQFF. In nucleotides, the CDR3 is TGTGCCAGCAGCCAAGCCCATTTGCGGAGCTCCTACAATGAGCAGTTCTTC.

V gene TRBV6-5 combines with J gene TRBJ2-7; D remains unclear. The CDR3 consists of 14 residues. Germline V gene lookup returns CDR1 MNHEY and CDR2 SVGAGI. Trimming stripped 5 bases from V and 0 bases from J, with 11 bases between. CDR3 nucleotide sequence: TGTGCCAGCAGTAGGAGCGTTTCCTCCTACGAGCAGTACTTC. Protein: CASSRSVSSYEQYF.

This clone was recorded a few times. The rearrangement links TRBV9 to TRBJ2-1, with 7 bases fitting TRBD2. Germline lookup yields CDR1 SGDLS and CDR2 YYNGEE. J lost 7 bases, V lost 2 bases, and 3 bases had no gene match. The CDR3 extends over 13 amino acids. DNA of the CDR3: TGTGCCAGCAGCGTTACTAGCGATAATGAGCAGTTCTTC. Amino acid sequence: CASSVTSDNEQFF.

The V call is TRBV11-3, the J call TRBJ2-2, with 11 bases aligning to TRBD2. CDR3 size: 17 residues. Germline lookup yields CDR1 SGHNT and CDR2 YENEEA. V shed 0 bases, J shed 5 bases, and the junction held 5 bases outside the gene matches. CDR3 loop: CASSLDTGTSGTGELFF. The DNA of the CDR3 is TGTGCCAGCAGCTTAGACACCGGGACTAGCGGTACCGGGGAGCTGTTTTTT.

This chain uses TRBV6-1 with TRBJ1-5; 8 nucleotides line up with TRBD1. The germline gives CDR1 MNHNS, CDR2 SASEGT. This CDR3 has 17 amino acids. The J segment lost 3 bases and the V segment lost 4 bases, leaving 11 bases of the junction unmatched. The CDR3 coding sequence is TGTGCCAGCAGTGGAGGACAGGGAGTTAGAAACAATCAGCCCCAGCATTTT. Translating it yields CASSGGQGVRNNQPQHF.

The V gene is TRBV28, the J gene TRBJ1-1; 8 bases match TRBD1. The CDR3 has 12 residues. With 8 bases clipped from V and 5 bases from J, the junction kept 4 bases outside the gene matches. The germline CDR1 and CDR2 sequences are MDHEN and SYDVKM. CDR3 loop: CASGYRGTEAFF. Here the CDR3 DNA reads TGTGCCAGCGGATACAGGGGGACTGAAGCTTTCTTT. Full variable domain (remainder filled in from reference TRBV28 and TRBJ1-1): DVKVTQSSRYLVKRTGEKVFLECVQDMDHENMFWYRQDPGLGLRLIYFSYDVKMKEKGDIPEGYSVSREKKERFSLILESASTNQTSMYLCASGYRGTEAFFGQGTRLTVV.

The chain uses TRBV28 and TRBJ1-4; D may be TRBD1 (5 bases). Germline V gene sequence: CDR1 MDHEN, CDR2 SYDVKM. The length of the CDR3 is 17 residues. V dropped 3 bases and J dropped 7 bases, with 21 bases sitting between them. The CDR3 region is CASSLEVGGVGGEKLFF. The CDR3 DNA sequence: TGTGCCAGCAGTTTGGAGGTGGGGGGTGTTGGCGGTGAAAAACTGTTTTTT.